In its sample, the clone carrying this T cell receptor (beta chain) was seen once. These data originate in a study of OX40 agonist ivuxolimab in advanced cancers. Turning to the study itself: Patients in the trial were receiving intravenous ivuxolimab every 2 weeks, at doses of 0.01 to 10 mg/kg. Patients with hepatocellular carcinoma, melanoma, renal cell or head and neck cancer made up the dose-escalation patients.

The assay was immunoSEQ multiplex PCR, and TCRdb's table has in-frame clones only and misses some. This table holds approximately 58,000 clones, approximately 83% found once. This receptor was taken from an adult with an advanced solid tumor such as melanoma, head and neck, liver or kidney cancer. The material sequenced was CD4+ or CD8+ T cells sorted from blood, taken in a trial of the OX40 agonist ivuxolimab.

The CDR3 sequence: CASIGQGAGNTIYF. The CDR3 DNA follows: TGTGCCAGCATAGGACAGGGGGCTGGAAACACCATATATTTT. This chain uses TRBV6-1 with TRBJ1-3, with TRBD1 identical over 10 bases. The germline gives CDR1 MNHNS, CDR2 SASEGT. J lost 2 bases, V lost 7 bases, and 2 bases had no gene match. The CDR3 has 14 amino acids.